The rows below give T cell receptor beta chains drawn from one sample of a study of blood T cell repertoires in COVID-19. Here immunoSEQ multiplex PCR was the method, and the copy in TCRdb shows in-frame clones only, minus some. Here the sample spans 130,000 or so clones, roughly 80% being singletons. Input material: peripheral blood. These receptors came from a woman of 80 years or more with acute or convalescent COVID-19. Both conserved end residues are part of each CDR3. Fields, in order: V gene, clone size, CDR3 protein. Clone size appears in some rows only: once, few, many, or a class for an expanded clone.

v_call: TRBV6-5
clone_size: NA
cdr3_aa: CASSSGTGIAYNEQFF

v_call: TRBV4-2
clone_size: few
cdr3_aa: CASSQDSGAGGKLFF

v_call: TRBV19
clone_size: NA
cdr3_aa: CASSIVQGYTGELFF

v_call: TRBV7-9
clone_size: NA
cdr3_aa: CASSVLFRREAEKLFF

v_call: TRBV19
clone_size: once
cdr3_aa: CASSIDLLDRGNYGYTF

v_call: TRBV11-2
clone_size: NA
cdr3_aa: CASSLDPRGRVYEQYF

v_call: TRBV3-1/TRBV3-2
clone_size: NA
cdr3_aa: CASSQDRGYEQYF

v_call: TRBV29-1
clone_size: NA
cdr3_aa: CSAPTSAFGRGTDTQYF

v_call: TRBV9
clone_size: NA
cdr3_aa: CASSVGRKRGGNTGELFF

v_call: TRBV29-1
clone_size: NA
cdr3_aa: CSVEKTAKETQYF

v_call: TRBV18
clone_size: NA
cdr3_aa: CASSPNRRPNTGELFF

v_call: TRBV7-6
clone_size: NA
cdr3_aa: CASSRRPGGTDTQYF

v_call: TRBV7-9
clone_size: few
cdr3_aa: CASSRIGAREQYF

v_call: TRBV7-9
clone_size: NA
cdr3_aa: CASSSKYRIGNEQFF

v_call: TRBV5-4
clone_size: once
cdr3_aa: CASSPRGGTALYGYTF

v_call: TRBV5-1
clone_size: NA
cdr3_aa: CASSLVHGAVGNTIYF

v_call: TRBV6-1
clone_size: NA
cdr3_aa: CASSDPSTRGGYTF

v_call: TRBV7-9
clone_size: NA
cdr3_aa: CASSSWDTRDEKLFF

v_call: TRBV9
clone_size: NA
cdr3_aa: CASSVGQMNTEAFF

v_call: TRBV2
clone_size: NA
cdr3_aa: CASSRTGGYEQYF

v_call: TRBV2
clone_size: NA
cdr3_aa: CASSETRDTQYF

v_call: TRBV6-2/TRBV6-3
clone_size: NA
cdr3_aa: CASSSFGDPGNTIYF

v_call: TRBV11-3
clone_size: NA
cdr3_aa: CASSQGGHTDTQYF